The rows below give T cell receptor beta chains drawn from one sample of a study of blood T cell repertoires in COVID-19. Clones were sequenced by immunoSEQ multiplex PCR, and TCRdb holds only the in-frame ones, with some missing. The table has tens of thousands of clones, 88% seen once. Sequencing was carried out using peripheral blood. These receptors were collected from a man between 65 and 85 years old with acute or convalescent COVID-19. Both conserved end residues are part of each CDR3. A D gene is named only where the DNA matches it firmly. Part of the rows lack a size; the others show once, few, many or a class for expanded clones.

j_gene: TRBJ2-2
len: 12
d_gene: -
v_gene: TRBV11-3
abundance: many
CDR3nt: TGTGCCAGCAGCTCGCGGACTGGGGAGCTGTTTTTT
CDR3aa: CASSSRTGELFF

j_gene: TRBJ2-7
len: 14
d_gene: TRBD2
v_gene: TRBV7-2
abundance: -
CDR3nt: TGTGCCAGCAGCCTCGGACTAGCGCCCTACGAGCAGTACTTC
CDR3aa: CASSLGLAPYEQYF

j_gene: TRBJ2-3
len: 15
d_gene: TRBD2
v_gene: TRBV7-8
abundance: -
CDR3nt: TGTGCCAGCAGCTCCGTTAGCGGGGGGGCAGATACGCAGTATTTT
CDR3aa: CASSSVSGGADTQYF

j_gene: TRBJ2-7
len: 15
d_gene: TRBD1
v_gene: TRBV7-9
abundance: -
CDR3nt: TGTGCCAGCAGCTTAACGGGACAGAGACTTTACGAGCAGTACTTC
CDR3aa: CASSLTGQRLYEQYF

j_gene: TRBJ1-3
len: 13
d_gene: -
v_gene: TRBV19
abundance: -
CDR3nt: TGTGCCAGTAGTATATTTACTGGAAACACCATATATTTT
CDR3aa: CASSIFTGNTIYF

j_gene: TRBJ1-2
len: 16
d_gene: -
v_gene: TRBV4-1
abundance: once
CDR3nt: TGCGCCAGCAGCCAAGATTTGGGGGCGCCTAACTATGGCTACACCTTC
CDR3aa: CASSQDLGAPNYGYTF

j_gene: TRBJ1-6
len: 15
d_gene: TRBD1
v_gene: TRBV6-6
abundance: -
CDR3nt: TGTGCCAGCAGATTACAGGGGGTACCCTTGTCACCCCTCCACTTT
CDR3aa: CASRLQGVPLSPLHF

j_gene: TRBJ1-1
len: 12
d_gene: -
v_gene: TRBV5-1
abundance: -
CDR3nt: TGCGCCAGCAGCGAACAGAACACTGAAGCTTTCTTT
CDR3aa: CASSEQNTEAFF

j_gene: TRBJ2-7
len: 14
d_gene: TRBD1
v_gene: TRBV19
abundance: -
CDR3nt: TGTGCCAGTAGTATCGGGACAGGGCGCTACGAGCAGTACTTC
CDR3aa: CASSIGTGRYEQYF

j_gene: TRBJ1-1
len: 13
d_gene: TRBD1
v_gene: TRBV30
abundance: -
CDR3nt: TGTGCCTGGAATAGGGACAGGGTTTCTGAAGCTTTCTTT
CDR3aa: CAWNRDRVSEAFF

j_gene: TRBJ1-1
len: 13
d_gene: -
v_gene: TRBV6-4
abundance: -
CDR3nt: TGTGCCAGCAGGAATACAGGGTTGACTGAAGCTTTCTTT
CDR3aa: CASRNTGLTEAFF

j_gene: TRBJ2-1
len: 15
d_gene: TRBD2
v_gene: TRBV7-2
abundance: -
CDR3nt: TGTGCCAGCAGCTTAGGACTAGCCACCTCGAATGAGCAGTTCTTC
CDR3aa: CASSLGLATSNEQFF

j_gene: TRBJ2-3
len: 14
d_gene: TRBD2
v_gene: TRBV11-2
abundance: -
CDR3nt: TGTGCCAGCAGGGCCGGGGGGACTCTAGATACGCAGTATTTT
CDR3aa: CASRAGGTLDTQYF

j_gene: TRBJ2-4
len: 13
d_gene: -
v_gene: TRBV6-1
abundance: -
CDR3nt: TGTGCCAGCAGTGAAGTGGAGGGGAACATTCAGTACTTC
CDR3aa: CASSEVEGNIQYF

j_gene: TRBJ1-1
len: 15
d_gene: -
v_gene: TRBV7-2
abundance: -
CDR3nt: TGTGCCAGCAGCTTAGAGGGGTCAGGGTTATTCGAAGCTTTCTTT
CDR3aa: CASSLEGSGLFEAFF

j_gene: TRBJ2-1
len: 14
d_gene: -
v_gene: TRBV6-1
abundance: -
CDR3nt: TGTGCCAGCAGTGAGGGGCAGGGCGACTATGAGCAGTTCTTC
CDR3aa: CASSEGQGDYEQFF

j_gene: TRBJ1-6
len: 15
d_gene: TRBD1
v_gene: TRBV19
abundance: -
CDR3nt: TGTGCCAGTAAGGTAGTACAGGGGTCCAATTCTGCCCTCCACTTT
CDR3aa: CASKVVQGSNSALHF

j_gene: TRBJ1-1
len: 12
d_gene: TRBD1
v_gene: TRBV29-1
abundance: -
CDR3nt: TGCAGCGTTGAAGACGCGGGACAGGAAGCTTTCTTT
CDR3aa: CSVEDAGQEAFF

j_gene: TRBJ1-5
len: 13
d_gene: -
v_gene: TRBV5-5
abundance: -
CDR3nt: TGTGCCAGCAGCATTGGGGGGAATCAGCCCCAGCATTTT
CDR3aa: CASSIGGNQPQHF

j_gene: TRBJ2-3
len: 15
d_gene: TRBD1
v_gene: TRBV7-3
abundance: -
CDR3nt: TGTGCCAGCAGCTTCCGACAGGGATACACAGATACGCAGTATTTT
CDR3aa: CASSFRQGYTDTQYF

j_gene: TRBJ2-1
len: 15
d_gene: TRBD2
v_gene: TRBV9
abundance: -
CDR3nt: TGTGCCAGCAGCCCCGGACTAGCGGGGTACAATGAGCAGTTCTTC
CDR3aa: CASSPGLAGYNEQFF

j_gene: TRBJ2-1
len: 12
d_gene: -
v_gene: TRBV6-6
abundance: -
CDR3nt: TGTGCCAGTGGGGGCCTTTACAATGAGCAGTTCTTC
CDR3aa: CASGGLYNEQFF

j_gene: TRBJ1-5
len: 15
d_gene: -
v_gene: TRBV27
abundance: -
CDR3nt: TGTGCCAGCAAACTGAGATGGGCAGGGGATCAGCCCCAGCATTTT
CDR3aa: CASKLRWAGDQPQHF

j_gene: TRBJ1-5
len: 17
d_gene: TRBD1
v_gene: TRBV18
abundance: -
CDR3nt: TGTGCCAGCTCCCTGGACAGGCCCTTGGATAGCAATCAGCCCCAGCATTTT
CDR3aa: CASSLDRPLDSNQPQHF

j_gene: TRBJ2-1
len: 15
d_gene: -
v_gene: TRBV7-2
abundance: -
CDR3nt: TGTGCCAGCAACCAACAGGGTAGCTCCTACAATGAGCAGTTCTTC
CDR3aa: CASNQQGSSYNEQFF

j_gene: TRBJ1-1
len: 13
d_gene: -
v_gene: TRBV6-2/TRBV6-3
abundance: -
CDR3nt: TGTGCCAGCAGCCAGCGGTGGGGTGCTGAAGCTTTCTTT
CDR3aa: CASSQRWGAEAFF

j_gene: TRBJ2-5
len: 15
d_gene: TRBD1
v_gene: TRBV7-9
abundance: -
CDR3nt: TGTGCCAGCAGCTCGGGACAGGGGGCACAAGAGACCCAGTACTTC
CDR3aa: CASSSGQGAQETQYF

j_gene: TRBJ1-2
len: 11
d_gene: -
v_gene: TRBV20-1
abundance: -
CDR3nt: TGCAGTGCTAGGCAGGAACTTGGCTACACCTTC
CDR3aa: CSARQELGYTF

j_gene: TRBJ1-1
len: 12
d_gene: -
v_gene: TRBV29-1
abundance: -
CDR3nt: TGCAGCGTTCGGACACCGAACACTGAAGCTTTCTTT
CDR3aa: CSVRTPNTEAFF

j_gene: TRBJ1-1
len: 13
d_gene: TRBD1
v_gene: TRBV3-1/TRBV3-2
abundance: few
CDR3nt: TGTGCCAGCAGCGGACAGGGGTCACTTGAAGCTTTCTTT
CDR3aa: CASSGQGSLEAFF

j_gene: TRBJ1-2
len: 14
d_gene: -
v_gene: TRBV9
abundance: -
CDR3nt: TGTGCCAGCAGCGCCCCACACACTAACTATGGCTACACCTTC
CDR3aa: CASSAPHTNYGYTF

j_gene: TRBJ2-7
len: 14
d_gene: TRBD2
v_gene: TRBV7-2
abundance: once
CDR3nt: TGTGCCAGCAGGGGCGGGGGGGCCTCCTACGAGCAGTACTTC
CDR3aa: CASRGGGASYEQYF

j_gene: TRBJ2-7
len: 14
d_gene: -
v_gene: TRBV2
abundance: -
CDR3nt: TGTGCCAGCAGTCGCGGGTCCCATACCTACGAGCAGTACTTC
CDR3aa: CASSRGSHTYEQYF

j_gene: TRBJ2-1
len: 15
d_gene: TRBD2
v_gene: TRBV6-6
abundance: -
CDR3nt: TGTGCCAGCAGCATGAGCGGGGGGTACTACAATGAGCAGTTCTTC
CDR3aa: CASSMSGGYYNEQFF

j_gene: TRBJ1-2
len: 15
d_gene: -
v_gene: TRBV9
abundance: -
CDR3nt: TGTGCCAGCAGCCCCTCCCCACAGGCCGGCTATGGCTACACCTTC
CDR3aa: CASSPSPQAGYGYTF

j_gene: TRBJ1-5
len: 14
d_gene: -
v_gene: TRBV7-9
abundance: -
CDR3nt: TGTGCCAGGGGGGGGGCCCCCAACAATCAGCCCCAGCATTTT
CDR3aa: CARGGAPNNQPQHF

j_gene: TRBJ1-6
len: 16
d_gene: TRBD1
v_gene: TRBV5-1
abundance: few
CDR3nt: TGCGCCAGCAGCTTACAGGGGGAAGACTTAGGTTCACCCCTCCACTTT
CDR3aa: CASSLQGEDLGSPLHF

j_gene: TRBJ1-6
len: 16
d_gene: -
v_gene: TRBV25-1
abundance: -
CDR3nt: TGTGCCAGCAGTGAATTTGAGTTGGGTAGCAATTCACCCCTCCACTTT
CDR3aa: CASSEFELGSNSPLHF

j_gene: TRBJ2-3
len: 17
d_gene: -
v_gene: TRBV7-3
abundance: -
CDR3nt: TGTGCCAGCAGCTTAAGGGCAGGGCAGATTAGCACAGATACGCAGTATTTT
CDR3aa: CASSLRAGQISTDTQYF

j_gene: TRBJ1-6
len: 16
d_gene: TRBD1
v_gene: TRBV7-6
abundance: -
CDR3nt: TGTGCCAGCAGCTTAGACATACAGGGGACAGGATCACCCCTCCACTTT
CDR3aa: CASSLDIQGTGSPLHF

j_gene: TRBJ2-2
len: 17
d_gene: TRBD2
v_gene: TRBV19
abundance: -
CDR3nt: TGTGCCAGTAGTATCCCCCCTAGCGGGGGGTACACCGGGGAGCTGTTTTTT
CDR3aa: CASSIPPSGGYTGELFF